This TCR beta chain is from a study of T cell clonotyping in hematopoietic cell transplantation. Regarding time point: recipient sample about 28 days before transplant, after cytoreduction. Recipients were bled about 28 days pretransplant and at posttransplant days 30, 100, 180. V was pared by 5 bases and J by 4 bases, with 9 bases of the junction left unmatched. Germline V gene sequence: CDR1 SGHAT, CDR2 FQNNGV. The CDR3 runs to 15 residues. Clones were read by immunoSEQ multiplex PCR, and TCRdb kept only the in-frame ones, dropping some. The sample yields about 11,000 clones, 92% seen once. The TCR comes from a woman aged 40 to 55 with acute myeloid leukemia. Some clones in this sample may be carry-over from other donors' samples. The chain carries TRBV11-2 and TRBJ2-7, with TRBD1 matching over 9 bases. The sample consisted of peripheral blood mononuclear cells, taken before stem cell transplant. CDR3 nucleotides: TGTGCCAGCAGCCAGCCGGGACAGGGCACGTACGAGCAGTACTTC. Its protein is CASSQPGQGTYEQYF.